The T cell receptor beta chain described here comes from a study of technical replicates of blood from several donors. Germline V gene sequence: CDR1 LNHDA, CDR2 SQIVND (reference sequence). The trim removed 2 bases at V and 8 bases at J, leaving 8 bases unmatched. This CDR3 is 15 amino acids long. The table came from immunoSEQ multiplex PCR; TCRdb's copy has only in-frame clones and leaves some out. In the table there are more than 11,000 clones, just under 85% of which are singletons. The TCR sequence derives from a human donor in good health. The specimen was PBMCs. The chain is built from TRBV19 and TRBJ1-4, with 7 nucleotides matching TRBD1. The DNA of the CDR3 is TGTGCCAGTAGTATAACGGGACAGTCGGGCGAAAAACTGTTTTTT. Its protein is CASSITGQSGEKLFF.